These 13 T cell receptor beta chains were sequenced from one sample in a study of T cells in localized non-small cell lung cancer. TCRdb's copy holds only in-frame clones and misses some; the assay was immunoSEQ multiplex PCR. The sample yields about 3,500 clones, approximately 20% seen once. Sequencing used lung tumor tissue, obtained before any cancer treatment. All receptors derive from a female donor over 55 with stage II lung adenocarcinoma.

This clone is classed as large. Relative to the germline gene, one junction end is altered; a read error may explain this. The rearrangement links TRBV14 to TRBJ2-1, with D unclear. Germline V gene data show CDR1 as SGHDN and CDR2 as FVKESK. CDR3 length: 13 amino acids. DNA of the CDR3: TGTGCCAGCAGCCAAGATCTGGCCACTGAGAAGTTCTTC. Translated, it gives CASSQDLATEKFF.

This clone occurred a few times. The chain joins TRBV28 to TRBJ2-2; maybe TRBD1 (6 bases). V was cut by 11 bases and J by 4 bases, with 14 bases left in between. Germline lookup yields CDR1 MDHEN and CDR2 SYDVKM. CDR3 length equals 13 residues. CDR3 sequence (DNA): TGTGCCTTAGGACAGCCTCCCACCGGGGAGCTGTTTTTT. As protein: CALGQPPTGELFF.

A few counts support this clone. J is TRBJ2-5 and V is TRBV9; 7 bases line up with TRBD2. V gave up 5 bases and J gave up 4 bases; unmatched junction bases: 11. Germline assignment: CDR1 SGDLS and CDR2 YYNGEE. The length of the CDR3 is 15 residues. In DNA, the CDR3 is TGTGCCAGCAGTGAAAAACTCGGGAGGAGAGAGACCCAGTACTTC. This translates into CASSEKLGRRETQYF.

Within the sample, this clone is medium-sized. In DNA form, the CDR3 reads TGTGCCAGCAGCTTGGCCCTGGGGCGACAGCTGGGGCGCGGAGAGACCCAGTACTTC. It codes for CASSLALGRQLGRGETQYF. The rearrangement joins TRBV11-3 to TRBJ2-5; tentatively, D is TRBD1 (5 bases). The V gene lost 3 bases and the J gene lost 4 bases, with 27 bases spanning the gap. The CDR3 loop spans 19 amino acids. From germline, CDR1 is SGHNT and CDR2 YENEEA.

By share of the sample, this clone is medium-sized (0.01 to 0.1%). This chain's CDR3 is CASRAGQVKDEQYF. The CDR3 coding sequence is TGTGCCAGCCGAGCGGGACAGGTAAAAGACGAGCAGTACTTC. This chain uses TRBV9 with TRBJ2-7; tentative D call: TRBD1 (8 bases). This CDR3 comprises 14 residues. The germline CDR1 and CDR2 sequences are SGDLS and YYNGEE. The V end lost 7 bases, the J end lost 5 bases, and 19 bases lay between the germline ends.

Relative to its sample, this clone is large. This chain uses TRBV6-8 with TRBJ1-2; possibly TRBD1 for D (5 bases). CDR1 is MNHGY, CDR2 SAAAGT, per germline. V lost 8 bases and J lost 0, with 13 bases in between. The CDR3 is 14 residues long. CDR3 in amino acids: CASARGETNYGYTF. For the CDR3, the DNA is TGTGCCAGCGCCCGGGGGGAAACTAACTATGGCTACACCTTC.

In this sample, this clone turned up a few times. As DNA, the CDR3 is TGTGCCACCCGGGACGGAACGAACACCGGGGAGCTGTTTTTT. It yields the protein CATRDGTNTGELFF. This chain connects TRBV15 to TRBJ2-2, with D perhaps being TRBD1 or TRBD2 (5 bases each). V lost 8 bases and J lost 0, with 10 bases in between. This CDR3 has 14 amino acids. Germline loops: CDR1 LNHNV, CDR2 YYDKDF (reference sequence).

This chain uses TRBV28 with TRBJ1-4, with TRBD1 identical over 7 bases. Germline CDR1 and CDR2: MDHEN and SYDVKM. The J segment lost 8 bases and the V segment lost 5 bases, leaving 14 bases of the junction unmatched. The CDR3 contains 16 residues. CDR3 protein: CASSPREGAIGEKLFF. The CDR3 DNA reads as TGTGCCAGCAGTCCCCGAGAGGGGGCTATAGGAGAAAAACTGTTTTTT.

The CDR3 DNA reads as TGTGCCAGCAGTCCAGGGATTCTGACTGAAGCTTTCTTT. It specifies CASSPGILTEAFF. The chain carries TRBV6-8 and TRBJ1-1, with D possibly being TRBD1 (5 bases). This CDR3 is 13 amino acids long. With 5 bases removed from V and 5 bases from J, the gap between germline ends came to 12 bases. CDR1 MNHGY and CDR2 SAAAGT come from the germline V gene.

This clone was observed a few times. This chain uses TRBV28 with TRBJ1-4, with D possibly TRBD1 on 5 matching bases. The germline V gene encodes CDR1 MDHEN and CDR2 SYDVKM. The V gene lost 6 bases and the J gene lost 5 bases, with 16 bases spanning the gap. This CDR3 comprises 15 residues. CDR3 loop: CASSHPRGRNEKLFF. CDR3 bases: TGTGCCAGCAGCCACCCCCGGGGCCGCAATGAAAAACTGTTTTTT. The full variable domain, with the rest looked up from reference TRBV28 and TRBJ1-4, is DVKVTQSSRYLVKRTGEKVFLECVQDMDHENMFWYRQDPGLGLRLIYFSYDVKMKEKGDIPEGYSVSREKKERFSLILESASTNQTSMYLCASSHPRGRNEKLFFGSGTQLSVL.

By share, this clone ranks as medium-sized. This chain joins TRBV6-8 and TRBJ2-7; TRBD1 is a possible D gene (5 bases). This CDR3 contains 16 residues. Germline CDR1 and CDR2: MNHGY and SAAAGT. Trimming shortened V by 1 base and J by 1 base, and 14 bases separated the two germline ends. The CDR3 loop is CASSYFAREGSYEQYF. CDR3 coding DNA: TGTGCCAGCAGTTACTTCGCCAGGGAAGGTTCCTACGAGCAGTACTTC.

The rearrangement uses TRBV4-1 and TRBJ2-3, with 15 bases that match TRBD2. The V and J ends lost 3 bases and 6 bases, in that order; junction bases with no gene match: 7. In germline, CDR1 is MGHRA, CDR2 YSYEKL. CDR3 size: 17 residues. The CDR3 reads CASSHSGLAGGPDTQYF. CDR3 nucleotide sequence: TGCGCCAGCAGCCATTCTGGACTAGCGGGAGGGCCGGATACGCAGTATTTT.

This clone is classed as medium-sized (0.01 to 0.1%). This sequence joins TRBV7-6 and TRBJ2-2; D is possibly TRBD2 (6 bases). The CDR3 totals 16 residues. The V end was cut by 3 bases, the J end by 4 bases, with 15 bases between. The germline V gene has CDR1 SGHVS and CDR2 FNYEAQ. CDR3 coding DNA: TGTGCCAGCAGCTTGGTGAGCGGGTCCCTCACCGGGGAGCTGTTTTTT. Its translation: CASSLVSGSLTGELFF.